This T cell receptor beta chain was obtained from a study of cytomegalovirus exposure and HLA in healthy donors. The study, taken as a whole, reports: The authors enumerated around 150 TCR beta chains as linked to cytomegalovirus.

This clone has more than one count but fewer than ten. Its antigen is still unknown. Healthy bone marrow donors made up the donor group. The PCR employed 60 Vbeta primers together with 13 Jbeta primers. Here immunoSEQ multiplex PCR was the method, and the copy in TCRdb shows in-frame clones only, minus some. The sample has approximately 300,000 clones, about four fifths seen once. V gave up 0 bases and J gave up 0 bases; unmatched junction bases: 3. Looked up from germline, CDR1 is SGHTA and CDR2 is FQGNSA. CDR3 length: 16 amino acids. The clonotype was recovered from a girl aged 2-10 years in good health and CMV-seronegative. J is TRBJ2-5 and V is TRBV7-2, with 8 nucleotides matching TRBD2. Sequencing was done on a sample of PBMCs. This chain's CDR3 is CASSLARGGYQETQYF. CDR3 nucleotide sequence: TGTGCCAGCAGCTTAGCCCGGGGGGGTTACCAAGAGACCCAGTACTTC. Drawing the rest from reference TRBV7-2 and TRBJ2-5, the complete variable domain is GAGVSQSPSNKVTEKGKDVELRCDPISGHTALYWYRQSLGQGLEFLIYFQGNSAPDKSGLPSDRFSAERTGGSVSTLTIQRTQQEDSAVYLCASSLARGGYQETQYFGPGTRLLVL.